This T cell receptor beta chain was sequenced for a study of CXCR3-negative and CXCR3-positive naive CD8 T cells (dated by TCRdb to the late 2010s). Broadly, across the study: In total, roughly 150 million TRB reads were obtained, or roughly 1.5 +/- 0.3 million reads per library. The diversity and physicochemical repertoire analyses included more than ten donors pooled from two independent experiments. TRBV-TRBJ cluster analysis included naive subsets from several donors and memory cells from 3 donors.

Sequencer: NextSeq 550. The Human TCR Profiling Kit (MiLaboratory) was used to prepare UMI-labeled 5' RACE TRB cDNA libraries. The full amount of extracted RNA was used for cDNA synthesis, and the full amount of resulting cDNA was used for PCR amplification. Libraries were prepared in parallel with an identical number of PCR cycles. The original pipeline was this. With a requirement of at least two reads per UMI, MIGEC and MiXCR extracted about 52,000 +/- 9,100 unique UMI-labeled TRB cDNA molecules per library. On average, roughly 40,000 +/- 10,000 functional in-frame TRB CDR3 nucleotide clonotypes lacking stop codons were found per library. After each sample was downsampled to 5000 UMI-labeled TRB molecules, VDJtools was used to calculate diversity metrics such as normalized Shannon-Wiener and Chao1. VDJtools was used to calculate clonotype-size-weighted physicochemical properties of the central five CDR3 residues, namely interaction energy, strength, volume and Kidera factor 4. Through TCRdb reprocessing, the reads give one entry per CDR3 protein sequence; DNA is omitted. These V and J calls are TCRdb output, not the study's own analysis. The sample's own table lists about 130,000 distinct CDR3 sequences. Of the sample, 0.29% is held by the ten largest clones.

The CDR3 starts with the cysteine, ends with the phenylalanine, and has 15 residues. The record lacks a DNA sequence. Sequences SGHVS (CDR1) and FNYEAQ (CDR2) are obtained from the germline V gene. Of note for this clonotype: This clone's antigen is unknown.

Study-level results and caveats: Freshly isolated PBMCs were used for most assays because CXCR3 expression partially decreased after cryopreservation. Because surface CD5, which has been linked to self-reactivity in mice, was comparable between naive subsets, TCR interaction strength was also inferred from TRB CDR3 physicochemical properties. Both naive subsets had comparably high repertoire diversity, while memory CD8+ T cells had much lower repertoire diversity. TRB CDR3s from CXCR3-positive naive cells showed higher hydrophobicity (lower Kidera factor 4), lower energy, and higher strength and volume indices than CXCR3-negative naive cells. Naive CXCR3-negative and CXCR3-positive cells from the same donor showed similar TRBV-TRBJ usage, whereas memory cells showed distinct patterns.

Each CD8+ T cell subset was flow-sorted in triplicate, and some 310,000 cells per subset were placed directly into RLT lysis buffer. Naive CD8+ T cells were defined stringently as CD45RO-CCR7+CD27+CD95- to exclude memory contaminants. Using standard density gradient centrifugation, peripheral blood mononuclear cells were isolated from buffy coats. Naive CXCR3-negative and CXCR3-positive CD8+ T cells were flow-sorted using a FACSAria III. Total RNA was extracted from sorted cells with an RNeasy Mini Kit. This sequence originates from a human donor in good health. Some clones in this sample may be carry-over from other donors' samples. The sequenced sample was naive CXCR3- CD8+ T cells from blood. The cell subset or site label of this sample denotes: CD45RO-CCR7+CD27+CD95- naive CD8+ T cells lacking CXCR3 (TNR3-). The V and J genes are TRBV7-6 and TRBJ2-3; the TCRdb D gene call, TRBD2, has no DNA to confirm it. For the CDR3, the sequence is CASTQRDSSTDTQYF.